The text below deals with one T cell receptor (beta chain). The antigen is not known. This sample was included in a study of beta chain features in type 1 diabetes. Looking at the study overall: Patients looked much like healthy donors when it came to age, gender and cell yields.

The CDR3 is 14 residues long. V was cut by 0 bases and J by 3 bases, with 12 bases left in between. Germline V lookup: CDR1 GTSNPN, CDR2 SVGIG (reference sequence). Study results and limitations: Naive, central memory and Treg TCRB repertoires seemed to resemble each other more closely in patients than they did in healthy donors.

The entirety of the isolated RNA underwent reverse transcription, so expressed TCRB transcripts were sequenced. Assay used: immunoSEQ multiplex PCR; TCRdb lists only in-frame clones, some missing. This sample yields 450,000 to 600,000 clones, of which 30% are seen a single time; 0.06% to 0.07% belongs to the top ten. Sequenced sample: naive CD4+ T cells from blood. V usage is TRBV30 and J usage is TRBJ2-7; D assignment may be TRBD1 or TRBD2 (5 bases each). This receptor was taken from a man between 18 and 35 years old in good health. CDR3 nucleotides: TGTGCCTGGAGTGTGGGGCCAGGGAGCTACGAGCAGTACTTC. Translation: CAWSVGPGSYEQYF.